A single sample gave rise to the 22 T cell receptor beta chains below, sequenced in a study of blood T cell repertoires in COVID-19. Libraries were prepared by immunoSEQ multiplex PCR; TCRdb keeps only in-frame clonotypes and omits some of them. The sample lists 130,000 to 150,000 clones, 81% occurring once. Material for sequencing was peripheral blood. These receptors all come from a human donor with acute or convalescent COVID-19. The donor label of this sample is uncertain.

This chain uses TRBV6-5 with TRBJ2-3; the D gene is possibly TRBD2 (6 bases). V lost 6 bases and J lost 2, with 12 bases in between. Germline CDR1 and CDR2: MNHEY and SVGAGI. The CDR3 totals 14 residues. The CDR3 sequence is CASRGTWYTDTQYF. The DNA for the CDR3 is TGTGCCAGCAGAGGGACTTGGTACACAGATACGCAGTATTTT.

The J gene is TRBJ2-1, the V gene TRBV15, with 7 bases fitting TRBD1. V was clipped by 5 bases and J by 6 bases; unmatched bases: 13. CDR1 and CDR2 (germline): LNHNV, YYDKDF (reference sequence). This CDR3 has 16 residues. This CDR3 is CATSGDMGQLSNEQFF. For the CDR3, the DNA is TGTGCCACCAGCGGTGATATGGGACAGTTAAGCAATGAGCAGTTCTTC.

The chain uses TRBV27 and TRBJ2-5; perhaps TRBD1 as D (6 bases). The CDR3 is made up of 17 amino acids. V gave up 4 bases and J gave up 2 bases, with 20 bases separating them. Germline V gene data show CDR1 as MNHEY and CDR2 as SMNVEV (reference sequence). The CDR3 here is CASSSPGSRGWQETQYF. The CDR3 DNA reads as TGTGCCAGCAGTTCCCCAGGTAGCAGGGGTTGGCAAGAGACCCAGTACTTC.

This sequence joins TRBV18 and TRBJ1-1; TRBD1 agrees at 8 bases. Germline V gene sequence: CDR1 KGHSH, CDR2 LQKENI. V shed 6 bases and J 5 bases; nucleotides not matched to a gene: 8. This CDR3 comprises 14 residues. In nucleotides, the CDR3 is TGTGCCAGCTCTTCGCAGGGGGCAAGGACTGAAGCTTTCTTT. Protein product: CASSSQGARTEAFF.

The sample holds many counts of this clone. Other DNA variants within this sample encode the same CDR3. This chain connects TRBV25-1 to TRBJ2-1, with 7 bases fitting TRBD2. The CDR3 is made up of 16 amino acids. The germline V gene has CDR1 MGHDK and CDR2 SYGVNS. V lost 1 base and J lost 0; bases outside the gene matches: 3. The CDR3 loop is CASSEWEGSSYNEQFF. CDR3 bases: TGTGCCAGCAGTGAATGGGAGGGCAGCTCCTACAATGAGCAGTTCTTC.

DNA of the CDR3: TGTGCCAGCAGCCTAACTTCTTCTGGGGCCAACGTCCTGACTTTC. This gives the protein CASSLTSSGANVLTF. This chain uses TRBV6-5 with TRBJ2-6; D not certain. Germline V CDR1 and CDR2: MNHEY, SVGAGI. The CDR3 runs 15 residues. V gave up 6 bases and J gave up 1 base, with 10 bases separating them.

The gene calls are TRBV7-9 and TRBJ2-7; 9 positions match TRBD2. The CDR3 length is 14 residues. V shed 3 bases, J shed 3 bases, and the junction held 3 bases outside the gene matches. CDR1 and CDR2 (germline): SEHNR, FQNEAQ (reference sequence). The CDR3: CASSFSGGFYEQYF. The CDR3 region has the DNA TGTGCCAGCAGCTTCAGCGGGGGGTTCTACGAGCAGTACTTC.

In the case of this clone: Different DNA sequences within this sample yield the same CDR3. V gene TRBV29-1 combines with J gene TRBJ1-1, with a possible D match to TRBD1 (5 bases). Trimming took 7 bases from V and 1 from J, leaving 7 bases between them. Germline V gene data show CDR1 as SQVTM and CDR2 as ANQGSEA. This CDR3 is 11 amino acids long. The CDR3 DNA is TGCAGCGCCAGGGAGAACACTGAAGCTTTCTTT. Its protein product is CSARENTEAFF.

This clone was picked up many times. V usage is TRBV18 and J usage is TRBJ1-1; D gene ambiguous. The CDR3 runs to 12 residues. The V and J ends lost 6 bases and 3 bases respectively, with 8 bases between them. In germline, CDR1 is KGHSH, CDR2 LQKENI. CDR3 in amino acids: CASSRYDTEAFF. Here the CDR3 DNA reads TGTGCCAGCTCTCGGTATGACACTGAAGCTTTCTTT.

The CDR3 region is CASSLTGGGTEAFF. For the CDR3, the DNA is TGTGCCAGCAGCCTGACAGGGGGGGGAACTGAAGCTTTCTTT. The chain recombines TRBV6-5 with TRBJ1-1, with 9 bases lining up with TRBD1. Germline-derived CDR1 and CDR2 are MNHEY and SVGAGI. The J segment lost 5 bases and the V segment lost 6 bases, leaving 7 bases of the junction unmatched. The CDR3 spans 14 residues.

The rearrangement joins TRBV5-5 to TRBJ1-1; 7 bases line up with TRBD1. Trimming at V came to 4 bases and at J to 0 bases, leaving 3 bases not matched to a gene. Germline V gene data show CDR1 as SGHKS and CDR2 as YYEKEE (reference sequence). This CDR3 has 14 residues. The CDR3 is CASSLTGMNTEAFF. In DNA form, the CDR3 reads TGTGCCAGCAGCCTGACAGGGATGAACACTGAAGCTTTCTTT.

This chain connects TRBV20-1 to TRBJ1-2; D call uncertain. The V gene's germline CDR1 is DFQATT and CDR2 SNEGSKA (reference sequence). This CDR3 spans 11 amino acids. V lost 6 bases and J lost 2, with 7 bases in between. The CDR3 sequence is CSALLNYGYTF. The CDR3 DNA is TGCAGTGCCTTACTAAACTATGGCTACACCTTC.

This chain connects TRBV6-4 to TRBJ2-1, with a weak D call TRBD2 (6 bases). Trimming took off 8 bases at V and 0 bases at J, with 14 bases between the two ends. The CDR3 length is 15 residues. Germline V lookup: CDR1 MRHNA, CDR2 SNTAGT. The CDR3 region is CASGSDGSSYNEQFF. For the CDR3, the DNA is TGTGCCAGCGGCTCGGACGGGAGCTCCTACAATGAGCAGTTCTTC.

As to this clone: This CDR3 is also generated by other DNA sequences in the sample. The DNA of the CDR3 is TGTGCCAGCAGCCTACAGGGACGTACTGAAGCTTTCTTT. This sequence encodes CASSLQGRTEAFF. J is TRBJ1-1 and V is TRBV2; possible D gene TRBD1, 6 bases. Germline V gives CDR1 SNHLY, CDR2 FYNNEI. The V gene lost 6 bases and the J gene lost 5 bases, with 13 bases spanning the gap. This CDR3 region has 13 residues. Complete variable domain (other parts from reference TRBV2 and TRBJ1-1): EPEVTQTPSHQVTQMGQEVILRCVPISNHLYFYWYRQILGQKVEFLVSFYNNEISEKSEIFDDQFSVERPDGSNFTLKIRSTKLEDSAMYFCASSLQGRTEAFFGQGTRLTVV.

The V call is TRBV5-1, the J call TRBJ1-1; TRBD1 might be the D (6 bases). The CDR3 totals 14 residues. V lost 0 bases and J lost 3, with 9 bases in between. Per the germline V gene, CDR1 is SGHRS and CDR2 is YFSETQ. DNA of the CDR3: TGCGCCAGCAGCTTGGAACACAGGGACACTGAAGCTTTCTTT. It is translated as CASSLEHRDTEAFF.

The genes are TRBV7-2 and TRBJ1-2, with D unresolved. The CDR3 length is 11 residues. The ends were cut back, 5 bases at V and 6 bases at J, with 7 bases in the middle. CDR1 is SGHTA, CDR2 FQGNSA, per germline. Here the CDR3 reads CASSGADGYTF. As DNA, the CDR3 is TGTGCCAGCAGCGGAGCGGATGGCTACACCTTC. The full variable domain, completed using reference TRBV7-2 and TRBJ1-2, is GAGVSQSPSNKVTEKGKDVELRCDPISGHTALYWYRQSLGQGLEFLIYFQGNSAPDKSGLPSDRFSAERTGGSVSTLTIQRTQQEDSAVYLCASSGADGYTFGSGTRLTVV.

The chain uses TRBV4-1 and TRBJ1-2; TRBD1 aligns across 10 bases. Germline assignment: CDR1 MGHRA and CDR2 YSYEKL. The CDR3 spans 14 residues. V was clipped by 3 bases and J by 4 bases; unmatched bases: 2. In DNA, the CDR3 is TGCGCCAGCAGCCAGGGACAGGGGCCCTATGGCTACACCTTC. Its translation is CASSQGQGPYGYTF.

The rearrangement joins TRBV24-1 to TRBJ1-2; 12 bases map to TRBD1. The CDR3 length is 17 residues. Germline V CDR1 and CDR2: KGHDR, SFDVKD. The junction had 10 bases not matched to a gene; V was cut back by 5 bases and J by 4 bases. Here the CDR3 DNA reads TGTGCCACCAGTGCTGCAGCCGGGACAGGGGGCATCTATGGCTACACCTTC. It codes for CATSAAAGTGGIYGYTF.

The chain employs TRBV4-1 and TRBJ2-5; D unresolved. Trimming shortened V by 0 bases and J by 7 bases, and 15 bases separated the two germline ends. Germline CDR1 MGHRA, CDR2 YSYEKL. There are 15 residues in the CDR3. CDR3 bases: TGCGCCAGCAGCCAAGAGCTGACCACAGCTCGGACCCAGTACTTC. It yields the protein CASSQELTTARTQYF.

The chain couples TRBV27 to TRBJ1-1; D is undetermined. The V end lost 3 bases, the J end lost 2 bases, and 13 bases lay between the germline ends. The CDR3 totals 15 residues. Per germline, CDR1 MNHEY and CDR2 SMNVEV (reference sequence). DNA of the CDR3: TGTGCCAGCAGTTTCTCGGCACTAGGCAACACTGAAGCTTTCTTT. Protein sequence: CASSFSALGNTEAFF.

This sequence joins TRBV5-1 and TRBJ2-3; the match to TRBD1 covers 7 bases. V was pared by 2 bases and J by 3 bases, with 9 bases of the junction left unmatched. This CDR3 has 16 amino acids. Per germline, CDR1 SGHRS and CDR2 YFSETQ. CDR3: CASSFDPGTVTDTQYF. The CDR3, as DNA: TGCGCCAGCAGCTTTGACCCTGGGACAGTTACAGATACGCAGTATTTT.

The chain carries TRBV7-9 and TRBJ2-2; weak D call: TRBD2 (5 bases). Germline V gene data show CDR1 as SEHNR and CDR2 as FQNEAQ (reference sequence). There are 14 residues in the CDR3. Trimming took off 3 bases at V and 4 bases at J, with 9 bases between the two ends. Written as DNA, the CDR3 is TGTGCCAGCAGCTTCCCGGGGATCACCGGGGAGCTGTTTTTT. Encoded protein: CASSFPGITGELFF. Drawing the rest from reference TRBV7-9 and TRBJ2-2, the complete variable domain is DTGVSQNPRHKITKRGQNVTFRCDPISEHNRLYWYRQTLGQGPEFLTYFQNEAQLEKSRLLSDRFSAERPKGSFSTLEIQRTEQGDSAMYLCASSFPGITGELFFGEGSRLTVL.